A selection of T cell receptor beta chains follows, all from one sample in a study of cytomegalovirus exposure and HLA in healthy donors. Method: immunoSEQ multiplex PCR; TCRdb's copy keeps in-frame clones and lacks some. The data contain about 140,000 clones, about 75% of them singletons. Sequences were obtained from PBMCs. The receptor set was obtained from a man younger than 40 in good health and CMV-seronegative. Both conserved end residues are part of each CDR3. D genes are given only for firm matches. Clone size appears in some rows only: once, few, many, or a class for an expanded clone.

>TRBD2|-|TRBJ2-3|TRBV4-2
TGTGCCAGCAGCCAAATAGATGGTGGCCGGGACTACACAGATACGCAGTATTTT
CASSQIDGGRDYTDTQYF
>-|-|TRBJ2-7|TRBV5-1
TGCGCCAGCAGCTTGGTCGGGTTAGGCTACGAGCAGTACTTC
CASSLVGLGYEQYF
>-|-|TRBJ1-4|TRBV9
TGTGCCAGCAGCGTAGGTAGTCAGGGGAGTGAAAAACTGTTTTTT
CASSVGSQGSEKLFF
>-|-|TRBJ2-1|TRBV30
TGTGCCTGGAGTGTACTCGCAGGGGTAGGTGAGCAGTTCTTC
CAWSVLAGVGEQFF
>TRBD1|few|TRBJ1-5|TRBV15
TGTGCCACCAGCACCCCAGGGGGTGAGCCCCAGCATTTT
CATSTPGGEPQHF
>-|-|TRBJ1-1|TRBV27
TGTGCCAGCAGTTTCAGAGAGAACAGGGCGGAAGCTTTCTTT
CASSFRENRAEAFF
>TRBD1|once|TRBJ2-3|TRBV10-1
TGCGCCAGCAGTTCGGACAGGCCCACAGATACGCAGTATTTT
CASSSDRPTDTQYF
>-|-|TRBJ2-3|TRBV6-5
TGTGCCAGCAGTGTCCCGAGCACAGATACGCAGTATTTT
CASSVPSTDTQYF
>-|-|TRBJ2-6|TRBV7-3
TGTGCCAGCAGCTTCAGGGGCGATCCGTCTGGGGCCAACGTCCTGACTTTC
CASSFRGDPSGANVLTF
>-|-|TRBJ2-3|TRBV29-1
TGCAGCGTTGGGGCATCAACTAGCACAGATACGCAGTATTTT
CSVGASTSTDTQYF
>TRBD1|-|TRBJ2-3|TRBV5-1
TGCGCCAGCAGCTCTAGGGACAGGACTAGCACAGATACGCAGTATTTT
CASSSRDRTSTDTQYF
>TRBD1|-|TRBJ2-4|TRBV28
TGTGCCAGCAACCGGGACAGGTCGGACATTCAGTACTTC
CASNRDRSDIQYF
>TRBD2|-|TRBJ2-5|TRBV30
TGTGCCTTGGGGGGGGGACTAGCGGGGATGCAAGAGACCCAGTACTTC
CALGGGLAGMQETQYF
>TRBD1|-|TRBJ2-7|TRBV28
TGTGCCAGCAGTCTCGCAGGGGGTTCCTACGAGCAGTACTTC
CASSLAGGSYEQYF
>-|-|TRBJ2-7|TRBV9
TGTGCCAGCAGCGTAGGCGGGGGCCAATACTACGAGCAGTACTTC
CASSVGGGQYYEQYF
>-|-|TRBJ1-1|TRBV7-6
TGTGCCAGCAGCCTCTGGGCAGGTACGAACACTGAAGCTTTCTTT
CASSLWAGTNTEAFF
>TRBD2|-|TRBJ2-2|TRBV7-3
TGTGCCAGCAGCCCGACTAGCGGATACACCGGGGAGCTGTTTTTT
CASSPTSGYTGELFF
>-|-|TRBJ1-3|TRBV4-2
TGTGCCAGCAGCCAAGCTCCCGGCTCTGGAAACACCATATATTTT
CASSQAPGSGNTIYF
>-|-|TRBJ1-6|TRBV6-5
TGTGCCAGCAGTTACTCGCTATGGGGCCGTGATTCACCCCTCCACTTT
CASSYSLWGRDSPLHF
>-|-|TRBJ1-3|TRBV6-5
TGTGCCAGCAGTGTAATCAGGGGAAACACCATATATTTT
CASSVIRGNTIYF
>TRBD1|-|TRBJ2-7|TRBV18
TGTGCCAGCTCACCACCGGACAGGGGAGGTTACGAGCAGTACTTC
CASSPPDRGGYEQYF
>-|-|TRBJ2-5|TRBV5-4
TGTGCCAGCAGCTGGCAGGCGGGGGAGACCCAGTACTTC
CASSWQAGETQYF
>TRBD1|-|TRBJ1-1|TRBV19
TGTGCCAGTAAAGCCCCAGGGGGGAACACTGAAGCTTTCTTT
CASKAPGGNTEAFF
>-|-|TRBJ2-2|TRBV5-4
TGTGCCAGCAGCGCCCGGGTGGGCCAGGGGCAGGGCGGGGAGCTGTTTTTT
CASSARVGQGQGGELFF
>TRBD2|-|TRBJ2-1|TRBV7-9
TGTGCCAGCAGCTTAGGACTAGCGGGCCTAAATGAGCAGTTCTTC
CASSLGLAGLNEQFF
>-|-|TRBJ1-5|TRBV7-2
TGTGCCAGCAGCTTAAGGACAGTCGATCAGCCCCAGCATTTT
CASSLRTVDQPQHF
>-|-|TRBJ2-1|TRBV28
TGTGCCAGTTTACGCGGAACCTACAATGAGCAGTTCTTC
CASLRGTYNEQFF
>-|-|TRBJ1-1|TRBV7-4
TGTGCCAGCAGCTTAGTAGGCGGGGGAGCTGAAGCTTTCTTT
CASSLVGGGAEAFF